Below are 3 T cell receptor beta chains sequenced from a single sample in a study of blood T cell repertoires in COVID-19. Sequencing was performed with immunoSEQ multiplex PCR; in TCRdb, only in-frame clones are kept and a portion is missing. The sample records roughly 290,000 clones, approximately 83% being singletons. The sample was PBMCs or T cells enriched from blood (not recorded which). The receptors were gathered from a woman in her twenties or thirties who had recovered from COVID-19.

This sequence joins TRBV2 and TRBJ2-1, with D perhaps matching TRBD2 (5 bases). V shed 9 bases and J shed 3 bases, with 15 bases lying between them. CDR1 is SNHLY, CDR2 FYNNEI, per germline. The CDR3 length is 14 residues. CDR3 sequence reads: CARDYSDRYNEQFF. For the CDR3, the DNA is TGTGCCAGAGACTATAGCGACCGCTACAATGAGCAGTTCTTC.

CDR3 residues: CASSLVRQTNTEAFF. For the CDR3, the DNA is TGTGCCAGCAGCTTAGTTCGACAGACGAACACTGAAGCTTTCTTT. This sequence joins TRBV7-2 and TRBJ1-1, with TRBD1 as a possible D gene (5 bases). CDR1 is SGHTA and CDR2 is FQGNSA in the germline V gene. The CDR3 runs to 15 residues. With 1 base removed from V and 1 base from J, the gap between germline ends came to 10 bases.

The gene calls are TRBV5-6 and TRBJ2-5; TRBD1 is a possible D gene (7 bases). CDR3 size: 15 residues. Germline lookup yields CDR1 SGHDT and CDR2 YYEEEE. Trimming took off 4 bases at V and 5 bases at J, with 18 bases between the two ends. CDR3 nucleotides: TGTGCCAGCAGCCTTTGGACAGGCGGGGAGGAGACCCAGTACTTC. This gives the protein CASSLWTGGEETQYF.